This TCR beta chain was captured in a study of identical twins. TCRdb re-analysed the 5' RACE reads in MiXCR, keeping a single row per CDR3 protein. The data show around 530,000 distinct CDR3 sequences, about 16% seen once. This clonotype showed up many times. The CDR3 totals 17 residues. Looked up from germline, CDR1 is DFQATT and CDR2 is SNEGSKA (reference sequence). With V trimmed by 3 bases and J by 4 bases, 12 bases remained unmatched. The same sample was also studied in work on yellow fever vaccine responses in identical twins.

Input material: CD4+ T cells sorted from blood. The clonotype originates from a woman in her late teens or twenties in good health. This chain uses TRBV20-1 with TRBJ2-5; 12 bases are a match to TRBD2. The CDR3: CSASRLAGATLGETQYF. The CDR3 nucleotides are TGCAGTGCTAGTCGACTAGCGGGGGCGACCTTGGGAGAGACCCAGTACTTC.